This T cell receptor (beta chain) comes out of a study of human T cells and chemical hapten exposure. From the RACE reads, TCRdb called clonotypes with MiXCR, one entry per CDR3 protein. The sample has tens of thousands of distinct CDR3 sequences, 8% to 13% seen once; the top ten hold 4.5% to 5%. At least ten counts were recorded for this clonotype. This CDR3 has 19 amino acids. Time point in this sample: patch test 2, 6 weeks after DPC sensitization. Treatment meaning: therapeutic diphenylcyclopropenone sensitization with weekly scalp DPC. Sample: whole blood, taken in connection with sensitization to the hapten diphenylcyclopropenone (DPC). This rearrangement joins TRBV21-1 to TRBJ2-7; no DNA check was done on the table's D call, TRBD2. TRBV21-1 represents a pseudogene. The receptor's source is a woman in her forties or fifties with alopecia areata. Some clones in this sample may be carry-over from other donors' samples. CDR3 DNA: TGTGCCAGCAGCACCTGTCCCGGGACTAGCGGGAGTCACGCCGCGGGGCAGTACTTC. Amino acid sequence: CASSTCPGTSGSHAAGQYF.